This T cell receptor (beta chain) stems from a study of T cell responses to AZD1222 COVID-19 vaccine. Sequencing was performed with immunoSEQ multiplex PCR; in TCRdb, only in-frame clones are kept and a portion is missing. The sample holds about 110,000 clones, roughly 89% seen once. Study-wide points: Spike-spanning, vaccine-associated CD4 TCRs were dominant at 160-218 and 743-854. Reportedly, nearly half of unique spike TCRs recognized epitopes outside B.1.351/B.1.1.7 mutations. The donor group comprised mostly white British people and more females; the analysis possibly underestimated clonal diversity. Baseline antibody screening turned up just a handful of seropositive AZD1222 recipients.

This clone was found a few times. The antigen is undetermined. This CDR3 comprises 14 residues. Germline V CDR1 and CDR2: MRHNA, SNTAGT. With 4 bases removed from V and 7 bases from J, the gap between germline ends came to 11 bases. Material: peripheral blood, obtained 28 days after the second AZD1222 dose. The sequence came from an adult who received the AZD1222 COVID-19 vaccine. The J gene is TRBJ1-6, the V gene TRBV6-4; the D gene is possibly TRBD1 (5 bases). CDR3 bases: TGTGCCAGCAGTGTCTCCCCAGGGAATTCACCCCTCCACTTT. Amino acid sequence: CASSVSPGNSPLHF.